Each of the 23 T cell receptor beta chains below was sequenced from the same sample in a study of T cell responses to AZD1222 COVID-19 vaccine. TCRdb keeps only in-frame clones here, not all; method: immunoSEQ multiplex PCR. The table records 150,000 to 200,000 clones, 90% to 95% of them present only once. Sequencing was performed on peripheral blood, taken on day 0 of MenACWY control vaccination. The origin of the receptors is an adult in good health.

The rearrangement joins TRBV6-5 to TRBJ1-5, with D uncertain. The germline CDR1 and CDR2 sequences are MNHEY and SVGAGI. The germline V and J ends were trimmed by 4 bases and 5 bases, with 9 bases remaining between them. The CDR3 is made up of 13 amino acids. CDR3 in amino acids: CASSSHGYQPQHF. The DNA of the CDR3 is TGTGCCAGCAGTTCTCACGGGTATCAGCCCCAGCATTTT.

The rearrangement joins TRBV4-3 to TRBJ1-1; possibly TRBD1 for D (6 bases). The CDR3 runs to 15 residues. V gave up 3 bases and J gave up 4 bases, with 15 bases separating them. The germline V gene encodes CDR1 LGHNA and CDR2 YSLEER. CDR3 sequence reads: CASSQDRTGFTEAFF. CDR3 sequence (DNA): TGCGCCAGCAGCCAGGACCGTACAGGGTTCACTGAAGCTTTCTTT.

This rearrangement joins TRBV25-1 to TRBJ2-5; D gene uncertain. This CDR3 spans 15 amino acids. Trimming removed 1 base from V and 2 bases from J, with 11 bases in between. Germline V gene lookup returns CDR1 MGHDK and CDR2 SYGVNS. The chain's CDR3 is CASSEFSRRQETQYF. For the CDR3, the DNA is TGTGCCAGCAGTGAATTTTCCCGTAGACAAGAGACCCAGTACTTC.

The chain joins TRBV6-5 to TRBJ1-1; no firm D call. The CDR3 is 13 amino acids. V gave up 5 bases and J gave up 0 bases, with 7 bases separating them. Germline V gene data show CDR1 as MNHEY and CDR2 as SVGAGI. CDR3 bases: TGTGCCAGCAGTAGCATCGTGAACACTGAAGCTTTCTTT. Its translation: CASSSIVNTEAFF.

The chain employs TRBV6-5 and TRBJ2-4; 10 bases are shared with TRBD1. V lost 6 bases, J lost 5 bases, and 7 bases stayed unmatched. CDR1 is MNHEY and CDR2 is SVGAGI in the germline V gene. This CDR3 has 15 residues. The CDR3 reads CASSRGGTGENIQYF. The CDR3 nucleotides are TGTGCCAGCAGCCGGGGGGGGACAGGGGAAAACATTCAGTACTTC.

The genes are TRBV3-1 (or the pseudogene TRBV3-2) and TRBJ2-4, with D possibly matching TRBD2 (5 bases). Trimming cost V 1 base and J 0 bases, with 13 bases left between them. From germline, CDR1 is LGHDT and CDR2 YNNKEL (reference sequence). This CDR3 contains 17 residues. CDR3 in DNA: TGTGCCAGCAGCCAAGCCGGGATGGCCCGAGCCAAAAACATTCAGTACTTC. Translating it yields CASSQAGMARAKNIQYF.

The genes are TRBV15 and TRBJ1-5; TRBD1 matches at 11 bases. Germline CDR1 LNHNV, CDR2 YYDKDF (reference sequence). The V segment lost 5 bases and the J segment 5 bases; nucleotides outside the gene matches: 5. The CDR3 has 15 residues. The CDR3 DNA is TGTGCCACCAGCTCGGACAGGGGGCGTTATCAGCCCCAGCATTTT. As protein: CATSSDRGRYQPQHF. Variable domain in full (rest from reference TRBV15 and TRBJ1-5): DAMVIQNPRYQVTQFGKPVTLSCSQTLNHNVMYWYQQKSSQAPKLLFHYYDKDFNNEADTPDNFQSRRPNTSFCFLDIRSPGLGDTAMYLCATSSDRGRYQPQHFGDGTRLSIL.

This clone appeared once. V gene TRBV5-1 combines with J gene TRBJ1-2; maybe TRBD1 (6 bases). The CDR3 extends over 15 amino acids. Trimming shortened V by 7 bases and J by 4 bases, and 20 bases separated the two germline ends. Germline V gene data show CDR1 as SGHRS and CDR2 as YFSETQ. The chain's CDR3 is CASSLTRDTFYGYTF. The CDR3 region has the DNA TGCGCCAGCTCCCTAACCCGGGACACTTTCTATGGCTACACCTTC.

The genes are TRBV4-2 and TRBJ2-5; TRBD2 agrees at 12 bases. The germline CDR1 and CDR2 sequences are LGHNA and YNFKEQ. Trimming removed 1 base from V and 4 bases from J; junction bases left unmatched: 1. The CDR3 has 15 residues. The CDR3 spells CASSQGGLAGETQYF. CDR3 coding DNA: TGTGCCAGCAGCCAAGGGGGACTAGCGGGAGAGACCCAGTACTTC.

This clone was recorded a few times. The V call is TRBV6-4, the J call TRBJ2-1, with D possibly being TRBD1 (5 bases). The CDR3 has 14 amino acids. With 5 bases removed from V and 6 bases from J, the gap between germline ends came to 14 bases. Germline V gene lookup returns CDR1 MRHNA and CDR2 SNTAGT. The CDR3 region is CASSPGPGANEQFF. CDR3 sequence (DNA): TGTGCCAGCAGTCCCGGACCTGGGGCCAATGAGCAGTTCTTC.

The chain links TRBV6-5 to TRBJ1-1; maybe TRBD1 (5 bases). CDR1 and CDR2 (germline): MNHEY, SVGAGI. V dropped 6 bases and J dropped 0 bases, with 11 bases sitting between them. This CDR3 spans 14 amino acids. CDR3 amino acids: CASRPGRLNTEAFF. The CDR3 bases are TGTGCCAGCAGACCGGGACGGCTGAACACTGAAGCTTTCTTT.

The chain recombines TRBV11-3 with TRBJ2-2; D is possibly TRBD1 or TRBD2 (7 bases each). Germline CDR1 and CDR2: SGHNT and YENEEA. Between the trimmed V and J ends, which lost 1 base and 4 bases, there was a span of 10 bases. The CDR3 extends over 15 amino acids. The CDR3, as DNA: TGTGCCAGCAGCTTAGCAGGGGGGGCCACCGGGGAGCTGTTTTTT. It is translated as CASSLAGGATGELFF.

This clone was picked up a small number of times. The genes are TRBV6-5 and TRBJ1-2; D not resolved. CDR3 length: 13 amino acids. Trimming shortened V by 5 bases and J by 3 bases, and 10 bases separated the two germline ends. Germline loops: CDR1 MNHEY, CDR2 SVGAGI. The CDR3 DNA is TGTGCCAGCAGTCCCTCTGGAGACTATGGCTACACCTTC. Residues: CASSPSGDYGYTF.

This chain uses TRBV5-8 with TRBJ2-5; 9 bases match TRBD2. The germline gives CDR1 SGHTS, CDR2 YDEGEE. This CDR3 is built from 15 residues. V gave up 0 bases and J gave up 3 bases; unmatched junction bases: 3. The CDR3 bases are TGTGCCAGCAGCTTGGTCCTAGCGGGAAAAGAGACCCAGTACTTC. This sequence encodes CASSLVLAGKETQYF.

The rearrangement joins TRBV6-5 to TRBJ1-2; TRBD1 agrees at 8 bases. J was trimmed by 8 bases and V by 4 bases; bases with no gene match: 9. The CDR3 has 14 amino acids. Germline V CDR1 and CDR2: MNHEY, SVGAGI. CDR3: CASSSRGRPGGYTF. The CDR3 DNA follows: TGTGCCAGCAGTTCCAGGGGGCGCCCCGGGGGCTACACCTTC.

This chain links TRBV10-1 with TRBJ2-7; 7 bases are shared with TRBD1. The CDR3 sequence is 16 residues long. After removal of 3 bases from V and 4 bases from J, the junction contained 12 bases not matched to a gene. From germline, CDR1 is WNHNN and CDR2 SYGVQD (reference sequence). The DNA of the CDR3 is TGCGCCAGCAGTGACTTCAACCCATCCAGGGGGTACGAGCAGTACTTC. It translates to CASSDFNPSRGYEQYF.

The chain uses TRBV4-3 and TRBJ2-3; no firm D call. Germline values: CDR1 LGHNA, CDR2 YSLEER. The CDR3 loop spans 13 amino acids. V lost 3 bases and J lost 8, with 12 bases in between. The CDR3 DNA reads TGCGCCAGCAGCCACCAGACGTCTGCTACGCAGTATTTT. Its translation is CASSHQTSATQYF.

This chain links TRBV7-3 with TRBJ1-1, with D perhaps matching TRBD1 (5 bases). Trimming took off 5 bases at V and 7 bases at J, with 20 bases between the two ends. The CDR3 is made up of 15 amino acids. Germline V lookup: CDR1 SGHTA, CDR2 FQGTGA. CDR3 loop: CASSPNSGYRGEAFF. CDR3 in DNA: TGTGCCAGCAGCCCCAACTCGGGGTATAGGGGTGAAGCTTTCTTT. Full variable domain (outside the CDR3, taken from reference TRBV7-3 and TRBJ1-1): GAGVSQTPSNKVTEKGKYVELRCDPISGHTALYWYRQSLGQGPEFLIYFQGTGAADDSGLPNDRFFAVRPEGSVSTLKIQRTERGDSAVYLCASSPNSGYRGEAFFGQGTRLTVV.

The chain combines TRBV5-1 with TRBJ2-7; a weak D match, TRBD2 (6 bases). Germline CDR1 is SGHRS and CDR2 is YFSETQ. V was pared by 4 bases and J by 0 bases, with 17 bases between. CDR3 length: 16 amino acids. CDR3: CASSPLGDSSSYEQYF. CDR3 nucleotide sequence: TGCGCCAGCAGCCCCCTGGGGGACTCTAGCTCCTACGAGCAGTACTTC.

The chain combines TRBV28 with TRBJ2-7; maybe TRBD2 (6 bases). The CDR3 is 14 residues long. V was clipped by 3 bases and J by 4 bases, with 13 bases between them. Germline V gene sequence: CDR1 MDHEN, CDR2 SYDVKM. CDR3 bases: TGTGCCAGCAGTTTCCCCGGGAGAGGATACGAGCAGTACTTC. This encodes CASSFPGRGYEQYF.

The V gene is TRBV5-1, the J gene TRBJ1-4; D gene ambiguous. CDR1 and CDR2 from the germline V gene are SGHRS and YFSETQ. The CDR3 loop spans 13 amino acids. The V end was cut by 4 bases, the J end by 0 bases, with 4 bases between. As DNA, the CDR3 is TGCGCCAGCAGCATTGCAACTAATGAAAAACTGTTTTTT. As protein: CASSIATNEKLFF.

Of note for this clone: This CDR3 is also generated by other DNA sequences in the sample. The CDR3 region is CASSESGSYGYTF. The CDR3 coding sequence is TGTGCCAGCAGTGAATCGGGCAGCTATGGCTACACCTTC. The chain couples TRBV25-1 to TRBJ1-2; D uncertain. This CDR3 region has 13 residues. The V end lost 1 base, the J end lost 4 bases, and 7 bases lay between the germline ends. CDR1 is MGHDK and CDR2 is SYGVNS in the germline V gene.

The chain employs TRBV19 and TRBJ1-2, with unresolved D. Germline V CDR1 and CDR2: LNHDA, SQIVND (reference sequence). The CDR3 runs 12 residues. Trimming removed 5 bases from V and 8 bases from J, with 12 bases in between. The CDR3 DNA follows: TGTGCCAGTAGTCAGACACCGGGCGGCTACACCTTC. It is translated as CASSQTPGGYTF.